This TCR beta chain was sequenced for a study of human T cells and chemical hapten exposure. From germline, CDR1 is SGHTA and CDR2 FQGNSA. The CDR3 consists of 14 residues. Trimming cost V 5 bases and J 8 bases, with 16 bases left between them. Documented time point: patch test 2, 6 weeks after DPC sensitization. Treatment described: therapeutic diphenylcyclopropenone sensitization with weekly scalp DPC. TCRdb itself ran the RACE reads through MiXCR, one entry per CDR3 protein. The sample yields 360,000 or so distinct CDR3 sequences, roughly 6.3% seen once. This clonotype was detected a few times. The receptor's source is a woman aged 18-35 years with alopecia areata. Some clones in this sample may be carry-over from other donors' samples. Here the sequenced sample was whole blood, taken in connection with sensitization to the hapten diphenylcyclopropenone (DPC). V and J are TRBV7-2 and TRBJ2-1, with D uncertain. CDR3 DNA: TGTGCCAGCAGCCCCCAGAACATCCATCATGAGCAGTTCTTC. The encoded protein is CASSPQNIHHEQFF.